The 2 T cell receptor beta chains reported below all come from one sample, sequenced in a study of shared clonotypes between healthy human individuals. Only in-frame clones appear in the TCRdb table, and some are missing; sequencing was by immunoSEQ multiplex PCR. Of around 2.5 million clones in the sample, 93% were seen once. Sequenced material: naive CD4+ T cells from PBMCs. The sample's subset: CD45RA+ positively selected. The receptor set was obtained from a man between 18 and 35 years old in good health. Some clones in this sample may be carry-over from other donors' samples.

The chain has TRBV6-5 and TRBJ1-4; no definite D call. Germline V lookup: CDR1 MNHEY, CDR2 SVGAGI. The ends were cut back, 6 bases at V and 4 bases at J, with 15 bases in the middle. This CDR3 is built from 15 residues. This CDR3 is CASSPGDVLNEKLFF. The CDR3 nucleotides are TGTGCCAGCAGCCCCGGAGACGTGCTTAATGAAAAACTGTTTTTT.

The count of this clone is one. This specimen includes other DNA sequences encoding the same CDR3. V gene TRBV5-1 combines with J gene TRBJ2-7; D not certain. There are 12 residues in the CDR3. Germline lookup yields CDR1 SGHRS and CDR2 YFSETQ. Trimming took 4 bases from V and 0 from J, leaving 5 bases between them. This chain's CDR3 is CASSPSSYEQYF. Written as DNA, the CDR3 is TGCGCCAGCAGCCCCAGCTCCTACGAGCAGTACTTC.